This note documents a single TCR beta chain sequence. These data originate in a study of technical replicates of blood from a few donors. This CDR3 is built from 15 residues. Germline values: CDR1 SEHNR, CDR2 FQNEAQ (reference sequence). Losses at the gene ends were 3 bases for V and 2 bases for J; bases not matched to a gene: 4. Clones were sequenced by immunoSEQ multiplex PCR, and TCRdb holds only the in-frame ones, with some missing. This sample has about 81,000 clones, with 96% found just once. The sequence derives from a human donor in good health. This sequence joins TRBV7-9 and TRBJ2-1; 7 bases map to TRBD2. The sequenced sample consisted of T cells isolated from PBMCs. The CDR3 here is CASSFGAGTYNEQFF. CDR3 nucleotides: TGTGCCAGCAGCTTTGGAGCGGGGACCTACAATGAGCAGTTCTTC.